This T cell receptor beta chain appears in the sequencing data of a study of CD8+CD57+ T cells in acquired aplastic anemia. Investigators profiled TCR beta VDJ and CDR3 from genomic DNA template. TCRdb re-derived calls from the reads in MiXCR, one entry per CDR3 protein. The sample includes 270,000 or so distinct CDR3 sequences, about 80% of them seen just once. Before being chosen for sequencing, patients had shown CD8+CD57+ cell expansion by flow cytometry. Every one of the patients had aplastic anemia (severe, acquired). Blood was sampled before the patients had received any therapy. The length of the CDR3 is 15 residues. With 2 bases removed from V and 2 bases from J, the gap between germline ends came to 13 bases. CDR1 and CDR2 from the germline V gene are LGHNA and YSLEER.

The chain links TRBV4-3 to TRBJ2-7, with D perhaps TRBD1 (6 bases). The sample comprised sorted CD4+, CD8+, or CD8+CD57+ T cells (not recorded which) from PBMCs. The clonotype was recovered from a human donor with aplastic anemia. The CDR3 region has the DNA TGCGCCAGCAGCCAATTGGACAGTCCTCCCTACGAGCAGTACTTC. This encodes CASSQLDSPPYEQYF.